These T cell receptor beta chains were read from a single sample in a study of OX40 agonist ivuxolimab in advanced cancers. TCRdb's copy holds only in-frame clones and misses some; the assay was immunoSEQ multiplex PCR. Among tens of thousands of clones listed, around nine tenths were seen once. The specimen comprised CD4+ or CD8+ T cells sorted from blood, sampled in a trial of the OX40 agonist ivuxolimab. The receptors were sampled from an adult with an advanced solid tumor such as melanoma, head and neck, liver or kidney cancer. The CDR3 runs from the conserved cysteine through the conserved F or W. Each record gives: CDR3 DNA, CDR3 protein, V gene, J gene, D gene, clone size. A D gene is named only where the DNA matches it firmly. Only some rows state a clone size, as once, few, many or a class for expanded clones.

cdr3_nt: TGTGCCAGTAGTGGGGTGGGACAGGGAATCAACATTCAGTACTTC
cdr3_aa: CASSGVGQGINIQYF
v_call: TRBV19
j_call: TRBJ2-4
d_call: TRBD1
clone_size: -

cdr3_nt: TGTGCCAGCAGTGGGGGCGGGGGACCCTCCTACGAGCAGTACTTC
cdr3_aa: CASSGGGGPSYEQYF
v_call: TRBV6-1
j_call: TRBJ2-7
d_call: TRBD2
clone_size: -

cdr3_nt: TGTGCCAGCAGTTTAACTAGCGGATCCTCCTCCTACAATGAGCAGTTCTTC
cdr3_aa: CASSLTSGSSSYNEQFF
v_call: TRBV27
j_call: TRBJ2-1
d_call: TRBD2
clone_size: -

cdr3_nt: TGTGCCTGGAGTCGGGACTTGAGCCAAGAGACCCAGTACTTC
cdr3_aa: CAWSRDLSQETQYF
v_call: TRBV30
j_call: TRBJ2-5
d_call: -
clone_size: -

cdr3_nt: TGTGCCAGCAGCCGGGGGACTAGCGGATCCTACAATGAGCAGTTCTTC
cdr3_aa: CASSRGTSGSYNEQFF
v_call: TRBV7-8
j_call: TRBJ2-1
d_call: TRBD2
clone_size: -

cdr3_nt: TGTGCCAGCACTGGGGGGACTCATGGCTACACCTTC
cdr3_aa: CASTGGTHGYTF
v_call: TRBV28
j_call: TRBJ1-2
d_call: -
clone_size: -

cdr3_nt: TGTGCCAGTAGTCGACAGGGGGCTAACGAGCAGTACTTC
cdr3_aa: CASSRQGANEQYF
v_call: TRBV19
j_call: TRBJ2-7
d_call: TRBD1
clone_size: few

cdr3_nt: TGTGCCAGCAGCTTAGGCTCAGGCATTACTAACTATGGCTACACCTTC
cdr3_aa: CASSLGSGITNYGYTF
v_call: TRBV7-2
j_call: TRBJ1-2
d_call: -
clone_size: -

cdr3_nt: TGTGCCAGTGGATATAGCGGGAGGGATAATGAGCAGTTCTTC
cdr3_aa: CASGYSGRDNEQFF
v_call: TRBV19
j_call: TRBJ2-1
d_call: TRBD2
clone_size: -

cdr3_nt: TGTGCCAGCAGTTCGTCCGGGACAGGGATTGAAAAACTGTTTTTT
cdr3_aa: CASSSSGTGIEKLFF
v_call: TRBV6-5
j_call: TRBJ1-4
d_call: TRBD1
clone_size: -

cdr3_nt: TGTGCCACAAGGGCGGGGATTGCTAATGAAAAACTGTTTTTT
cdr3_aa: CATRAGIANEKLFF
v_call: TRBV10-3
j_call: TRBJ1-4
d_call: -
clone_size: -